These 3 T cell receptor beta chains were sequenced from one sample in a study of OX40 agonist ivuxolimab in advanced cancers. TCRdb's table, derived via immunoSEQ multiplex PCR, lists solely in-frame clones and lacks some. The repertoire has under 85,000 clones, approximately 90% of them found once; the top ten carry approximately 0.47%. This sample comprised CD4+ or CD8+ T cells sorted from blood, obtained in a trial of the OX40 agonist ivuxolimab. Every receptor here comes from an adult with an advanced solid tumor such as melanoma, head and neck, liver or kidney cancer.

The CDR3 DNA sequence: TGTGCCAGCACAGGCAACTACGAGCAGTACTTC. This gives the protein CASTGNYEQYF. This chain uses TRBV11-2 with TRBJ2-7; D remains ambiguous. Trimming took off 7 bases at V and 3 bases at J, with 7 bases between the two ends. This CDR3 is built from 11 residues. Germline CDR1 and CDR2: SGHAT and FQNNGV.

The chain is built from TRBV19 and TRBJ2-1; the match to TRBD2 covers 12 bases. The V and J ends lost 4 bases and 4 bases, in that order; junction bases with no gene match: 8. Germline values: CDR1 LNHDA, CDR2 SQIVND (reference sequence). The CDR3 extends over 17 amino acids. The CDR3 nucleotides read TGTGCCAGTAGTAAATTAACCGGGACTAGCGGGTACAATGAGCAGTTCTTC. This codes for CASSKLTGTSGYNEQFF.

This sequence joins TRBV7-3 and TRBJ1-2, with 10 bases lining up with TRBD1. J gave up 8 bases and V 5 bases, and 11 bases lay outside the gene matches. This CDR3 has 15 residues. Germline CDR1 reads SGHTA; CDR2 reads FQGTGA. CDR3 in amino acids: CASSPSTGTGVGYTF. The CDR3 region has the DNA TGTGCCAGCAGCCCTTCTACCGGGACAGGGGTCGGCTACACCTTC.